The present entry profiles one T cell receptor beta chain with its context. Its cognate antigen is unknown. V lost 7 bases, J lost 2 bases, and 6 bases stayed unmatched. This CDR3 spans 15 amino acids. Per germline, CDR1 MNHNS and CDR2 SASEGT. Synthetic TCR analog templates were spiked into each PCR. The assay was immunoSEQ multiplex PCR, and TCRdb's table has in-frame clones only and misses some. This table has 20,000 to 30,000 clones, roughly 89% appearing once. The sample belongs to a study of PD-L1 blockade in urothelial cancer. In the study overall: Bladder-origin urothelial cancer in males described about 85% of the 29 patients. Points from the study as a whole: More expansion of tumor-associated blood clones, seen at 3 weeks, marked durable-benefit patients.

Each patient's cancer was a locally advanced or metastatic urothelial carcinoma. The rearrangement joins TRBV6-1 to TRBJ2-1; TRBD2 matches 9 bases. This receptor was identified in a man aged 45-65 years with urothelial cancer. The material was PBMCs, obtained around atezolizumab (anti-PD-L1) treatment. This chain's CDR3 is CASIPGLATYNEQFF. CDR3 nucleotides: TGTGCCAGCATTCCGGGACTAGCTACCTACAATGAGCAGTTCTTC.